This T cell receptor beta chain appears in the sequencing data of a study of Ad26.COV2.S vaccination and SARS-CoV-2 variants. Broader study findings: After vaccination, reports described spike-specific CD8+ and CD4+ T cell responses as showing substantial breadth. TCR breadth and depth analyses may have underestimated total T cell responses. Vaccine and placebo recipients had comparable breadth of non-spike TCRs.

The CDR3 covers 15 residues. Stated treatment: around 19 received Ad26.COV2.S at low or high dose, single or two shots; a few received placebo; per-sample allocation not given. Sample collection was performed on day 63 after the first vaccine or placebo injection. An adult aged 18-55 years in Boston served as the donor. Remarks on this clone: The antigen is unknown.

TCRdb's table, derived via immunoSEQ multiplex PCR, lists solely in-frame clones and lacks some. The sample records a few hundred thousand clones, approximately 83% being singletons. Here the sequenced sample was peripheral blood, taken in a trial of Ad26.COV2.S vaccine versus placebo. The TCR originated in a person aged 18-60 years who received the Ad26.COV2.S COVID-19 vaccine or a placebo. The chain uses TRBV21-1 and TRBJ2-2; TRBD1, the D gene given by the table, was not confirmed from the DNA. TRBV21-1 is described as a pseudogene. The CDR3 protein is CASSKNQIPPGELFF. The CDR3 nucleotides are TGTGCCAGCAGCAAAAATCAAATCCCCCCCGGGGAGCTGTTTTTT.